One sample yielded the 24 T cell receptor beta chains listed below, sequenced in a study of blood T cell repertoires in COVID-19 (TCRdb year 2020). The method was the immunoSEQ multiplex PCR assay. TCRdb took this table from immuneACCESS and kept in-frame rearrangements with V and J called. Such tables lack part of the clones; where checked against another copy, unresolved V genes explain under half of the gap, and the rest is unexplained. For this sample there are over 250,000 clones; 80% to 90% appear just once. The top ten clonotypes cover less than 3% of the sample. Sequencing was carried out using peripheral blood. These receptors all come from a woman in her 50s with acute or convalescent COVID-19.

CDR3 amino acids: CASSPRQGLLEKLFF. CDR3 DNA: TGTGCCAGCAGCCCAAGACAGGGCCTCCTAGAAAAACTGTTTTTT. The rearrangement joins TRBV9 to TRBJ1-4; 7 bases are a match to TRBD1. The V gene's germline CDR1 is SGDLS and CDR2 YYNGEE. The CDR3 is made up of 15 amino acids. V was clipped by 4 bases and J by 8 bases; unmatched bases: 11.

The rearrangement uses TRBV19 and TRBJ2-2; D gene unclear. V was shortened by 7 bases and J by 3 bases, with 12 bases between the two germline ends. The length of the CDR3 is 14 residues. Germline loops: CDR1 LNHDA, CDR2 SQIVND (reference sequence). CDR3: CASNPWADTGELFF. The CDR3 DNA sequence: TGTGCCAGTAACCCGTGGGCCGACACCGGGGAGCTGTTTTTT. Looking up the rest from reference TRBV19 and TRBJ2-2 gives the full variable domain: DGGITQSPKYLFRKEGQNVTLSCEQNLNHDAMYWYRQDPGQGLRLIYYSQIVNDFQKGDIAEGYSVSREKKESFPLTVTSAQKNPTAFYLCASNPWADTGELFFGEGSRLTVL.

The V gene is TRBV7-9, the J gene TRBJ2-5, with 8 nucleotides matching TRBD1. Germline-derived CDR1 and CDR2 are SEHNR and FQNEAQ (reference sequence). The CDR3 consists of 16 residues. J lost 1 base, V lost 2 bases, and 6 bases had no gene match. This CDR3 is CASSLTPTGGQETQYF. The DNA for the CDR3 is TGTGCCAGCAGCTTAACCCCCACAGGGGGCCAAGAGACCCAGTACTTC. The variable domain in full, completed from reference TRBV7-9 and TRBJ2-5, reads DTGVSQNPRHKITKRGQNVTFRCDPISEHNRLYWYRQTLGQGPEFLTYFQNEAQLEKSRLLSDRFSAERPKGSFSTLEIQRTEQGDSAMYLCASSLTPTGGQETQYFGPGTRLLVL.

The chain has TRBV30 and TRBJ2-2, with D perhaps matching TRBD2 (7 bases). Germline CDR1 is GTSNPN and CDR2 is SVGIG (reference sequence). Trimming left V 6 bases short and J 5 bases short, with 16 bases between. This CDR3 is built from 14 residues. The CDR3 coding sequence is TGTGCCTGCACTAGGGGGGGCGGTACCGGGGAGCTGTTTTTT. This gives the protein CACTRGGGTGELFF.

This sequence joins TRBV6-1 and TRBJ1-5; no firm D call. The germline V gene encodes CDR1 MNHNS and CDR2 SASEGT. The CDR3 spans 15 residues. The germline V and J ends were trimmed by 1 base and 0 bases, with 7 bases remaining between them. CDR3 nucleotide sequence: TGTGCCAGCAGTGAAGTACAGTTTAGCAATCAGCCCCAGCATTTT. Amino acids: CASSEVQFSNQPQHF.

CDR3 nucleotides: TGTGCCAGCAGGAGGGACACGAACACTGAAGCTTTCTTT. Its translation: CASRRDTNTEAFF. V and J are TRBV2 and TRBJ1-1, with a weak D call TRBD1 (6 bases). The CDR3 consists of 13 residues. Germline V gives CDR1 SNHLY, CDR2 FYNNEI. V was shortened by 6 bases and J by 1 base, with 9 bases between the two germline ends.

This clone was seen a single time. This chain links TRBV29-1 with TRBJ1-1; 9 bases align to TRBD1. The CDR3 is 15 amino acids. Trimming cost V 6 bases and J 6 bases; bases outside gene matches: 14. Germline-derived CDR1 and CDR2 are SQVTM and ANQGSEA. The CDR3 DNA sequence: TGCAGCGTCAAATTCGGACAGGGGCGTGGGGCTGAAGCTTTCTTT. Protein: CSVKFGQGRGAEAFF. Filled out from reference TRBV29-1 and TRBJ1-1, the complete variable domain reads SAVISQKPSRDICQRGTSLTIQCQVDSQVTMMFWYRQQPGQSLTLIATANQGSEATYESGFVIDKFPISRPNLTFSTLTVSNMSPEDSSIYLCSVKFGQGRGAEAFFGQGTRLTVV.

CDR3 nucleotides: TGCGCCAGCAGCCGGACTAGCGGGACCCCGGAAGAGCAGTACTTC. This sequence encodes CASSRTSGTPEEQYF. This chain joins TRBV4-1 and TRBJ2-7, with TRBD2 identical over 12 bases. This CDR3 comprises 15 residues. The germline V gene encodes CDR1 MGHRA and CDR2 YSYEKL. V lost 4 bases, J lost 7 bases, and 8 bases stayed unmatched.

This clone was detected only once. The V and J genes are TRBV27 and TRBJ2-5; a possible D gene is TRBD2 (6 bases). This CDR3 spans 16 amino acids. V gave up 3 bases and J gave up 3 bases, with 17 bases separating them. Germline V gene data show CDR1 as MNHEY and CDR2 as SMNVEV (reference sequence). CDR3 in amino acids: CASSFRDYGEEETQYF. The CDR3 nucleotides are TGTGCCAGCAGTTTCCGGGATTACGGGGAGGAAGAGACCCAGTACTTC.

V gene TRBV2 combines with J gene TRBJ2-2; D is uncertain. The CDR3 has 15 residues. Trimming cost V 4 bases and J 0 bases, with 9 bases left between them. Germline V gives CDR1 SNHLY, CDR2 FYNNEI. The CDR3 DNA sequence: TGTGCCAGCAGTGGCCAGTTCGCGAACACCGGGGAGCTGTTTTTT. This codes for CASSGQFANTGELFF.

In DNA form, the CDR3 reads TGCGCCAGCAGCGCAGGTGCCGACACTGAAGCTTTCTTT. Translating gives CASSAGADTEAFF. The chain links TRBV5-1 to TRBJ1-1, with unresolved D. Germline V lookup: CDR1 SGHRS, CDR2 YFSETQ. The V end lost 4 bases, the J end lost 3 bases, and 10 bases lay between the germline ends. This CDR3 has 13 residues. The entire variable domain, with the rest obtained from reference TRBV5-1 and TRBJ1-1, is as follows: KAGVTQTPRYLIKTRGQQVTLSCSPISGHRSVSWYQQTPGQGLQFLFEYFSETQRNKGNFPGRFSGRQFSNSRSEMNVSTLELGDSALYLCASSAGADTEAFFGQGTRLTVV.

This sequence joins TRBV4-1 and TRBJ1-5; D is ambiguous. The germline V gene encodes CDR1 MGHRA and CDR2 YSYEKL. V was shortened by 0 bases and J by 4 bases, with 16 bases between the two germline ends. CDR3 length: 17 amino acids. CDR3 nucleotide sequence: TGCGCCAGCAGCCAAGATGCCAGCAACAGCGGGAATCAGCCCCAGCATTTT. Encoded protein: CASSQDASNSGNQPQHF.

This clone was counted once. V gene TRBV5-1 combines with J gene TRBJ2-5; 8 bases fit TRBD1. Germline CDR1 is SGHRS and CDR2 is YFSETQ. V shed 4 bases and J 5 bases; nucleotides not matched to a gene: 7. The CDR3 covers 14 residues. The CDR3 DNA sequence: TGCGCCAGCAGCCGGGACAGGCCCCTGGAGACCCAGTACTTC. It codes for CASSRDRPLETQYF.

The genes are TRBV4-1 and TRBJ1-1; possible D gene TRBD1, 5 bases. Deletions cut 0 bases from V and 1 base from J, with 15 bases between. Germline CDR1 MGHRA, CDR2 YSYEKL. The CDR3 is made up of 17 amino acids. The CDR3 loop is CASSQDRWRGGNTEAFF. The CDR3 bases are TGCGCCAGCAGCCAAGATCGCTGGCGGGGCGGGAACACTGAAGCTTTCTTT.

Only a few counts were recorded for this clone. CDR3 nucleotide sequence: TGTGCCAGTCCTCCGGGGGGCTCTGGCGGGAGGGCCCACAATGAGCAGTTCTTC. Encoded protein: CASPPGGSGGRAHNEQFF. The chain has TRBV25-1 and TRBJ2-1; 9 bases are a match to TRBD2. CDR1 is MGHDK and CDR2 is SYGVNS in the germline V gene. The junction had 20 bases not matched to a gene; V was cut back by 9 bases and J by 5 bases. The CDR3 loop spans 18 amino acids.

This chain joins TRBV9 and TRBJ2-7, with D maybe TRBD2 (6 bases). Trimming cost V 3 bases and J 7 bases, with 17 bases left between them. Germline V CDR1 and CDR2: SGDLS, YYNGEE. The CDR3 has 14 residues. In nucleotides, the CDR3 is TGTGCCAGCAGCGAGGGGACGGGGGTGAGGGAGCAGTACTTC. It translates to CASSEGTGVREQYF.

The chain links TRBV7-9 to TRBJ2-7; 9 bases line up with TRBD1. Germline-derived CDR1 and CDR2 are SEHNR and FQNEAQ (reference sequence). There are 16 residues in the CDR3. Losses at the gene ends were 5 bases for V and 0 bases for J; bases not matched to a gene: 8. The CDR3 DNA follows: TGTGCCAGCAGCCAGCGGGACAGGGAACCCTCCTACGAGCAGTACTTC. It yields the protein CASSQRDREPSYEQYF. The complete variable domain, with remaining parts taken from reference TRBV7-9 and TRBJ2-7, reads DTGVSQNPRHKITKRGQNVTFRCDPISEHNRLYWYRQTLGQGPEFLTYFQNEAQLEKSRLLSDRFSAERPKGSFSTLEIQRTEQGDSAMYLCASSQRDREPSYEQYFGPGTRLTVT.

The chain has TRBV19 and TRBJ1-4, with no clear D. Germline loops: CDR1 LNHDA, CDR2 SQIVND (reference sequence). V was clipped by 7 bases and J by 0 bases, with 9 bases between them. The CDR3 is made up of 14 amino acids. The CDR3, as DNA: TGTGCCAGTAATCCGTATGCAACTAATGAAAAACTGTTTTTT. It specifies CASNPYATNEKLFF.

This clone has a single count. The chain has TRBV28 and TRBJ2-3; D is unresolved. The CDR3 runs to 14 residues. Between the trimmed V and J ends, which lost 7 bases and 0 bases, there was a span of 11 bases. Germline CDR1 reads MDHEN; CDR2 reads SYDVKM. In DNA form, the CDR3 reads TGTGCCAGCACCCAGTCGTCGAGCACAGATACGCAGTATTTT. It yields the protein CASTQSSSTDTQYF.

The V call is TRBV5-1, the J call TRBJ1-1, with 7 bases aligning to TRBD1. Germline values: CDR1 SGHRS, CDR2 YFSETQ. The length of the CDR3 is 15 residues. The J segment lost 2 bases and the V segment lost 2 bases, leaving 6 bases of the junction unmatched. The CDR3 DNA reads TGCGCCAGCAGCTTAGCAGGGGGAATAAACACTGAAGCTTTCTTT. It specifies CASSLAGGINTEAFF. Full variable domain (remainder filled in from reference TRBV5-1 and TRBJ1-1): KAGVTQTPRYLIKTRGQQVTLSCSPISGHRSVSWYQQTPGQGLQFLFEYFSETQRNKGNFPGRFSGRQFSNSRSEMNVSTLELGDSALYLCASSLAGGINTEAFFGQGTRLTVV.

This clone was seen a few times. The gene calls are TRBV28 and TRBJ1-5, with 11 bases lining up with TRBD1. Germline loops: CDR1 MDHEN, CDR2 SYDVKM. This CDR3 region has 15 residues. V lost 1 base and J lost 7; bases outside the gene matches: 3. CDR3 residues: CASSLLGQGDQPQHF. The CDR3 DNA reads TGTGCCAGCAGTTTATTGGGACAGGGGGACCAGCCCCAGCATTTT.

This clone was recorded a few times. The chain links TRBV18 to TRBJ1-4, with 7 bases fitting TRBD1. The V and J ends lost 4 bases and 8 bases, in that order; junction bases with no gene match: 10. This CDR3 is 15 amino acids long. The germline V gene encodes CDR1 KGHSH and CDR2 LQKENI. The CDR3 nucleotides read TGTGCCAGCTCACGAACAGGGGCCGGAGGAGAAAAACTGTTTTTT. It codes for CASSRTGAGGEKLFF.

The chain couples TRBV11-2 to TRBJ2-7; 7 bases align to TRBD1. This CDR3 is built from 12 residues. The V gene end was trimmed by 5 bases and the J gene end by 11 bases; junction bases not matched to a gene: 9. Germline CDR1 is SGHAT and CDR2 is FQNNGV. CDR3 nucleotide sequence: TGTGCCAGCAGCACAGGGACAGCTGCGAAGTACTTC. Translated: CASSTGTAAKYF.

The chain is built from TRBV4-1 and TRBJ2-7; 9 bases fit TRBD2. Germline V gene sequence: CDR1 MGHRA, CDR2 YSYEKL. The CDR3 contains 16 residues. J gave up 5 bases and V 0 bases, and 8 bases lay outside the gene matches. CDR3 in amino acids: CASSQDPSGKVNEQYF. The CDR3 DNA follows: TGCGCCAGCAGCCAAGATCCTAGCGGGAAAGTGAACGAGCAGTACTTC.